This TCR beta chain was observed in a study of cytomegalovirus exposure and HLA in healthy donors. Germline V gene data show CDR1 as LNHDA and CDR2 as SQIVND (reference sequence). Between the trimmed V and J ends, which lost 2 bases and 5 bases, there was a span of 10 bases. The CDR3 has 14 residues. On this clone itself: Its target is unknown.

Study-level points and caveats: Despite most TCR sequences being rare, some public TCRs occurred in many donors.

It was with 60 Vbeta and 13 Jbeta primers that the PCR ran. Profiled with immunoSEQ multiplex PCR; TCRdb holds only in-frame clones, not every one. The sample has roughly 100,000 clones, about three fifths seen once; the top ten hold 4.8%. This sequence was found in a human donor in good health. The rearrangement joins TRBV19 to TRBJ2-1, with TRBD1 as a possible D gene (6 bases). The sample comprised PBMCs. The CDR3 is CASSITDRNNEQFF. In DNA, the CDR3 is TGTGCCAGTAGTATAACGGACAGAAACAATGAGCAGTTCTTC. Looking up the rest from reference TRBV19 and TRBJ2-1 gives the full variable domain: DGGITQSPKYLFRKEGQNVTLSCEQNLNHDAMYWYRQDPGQGLRLIYYSQIVNDFQKGDIAEGYSVSREKKESFPLTVTSAQKNPTAFYLCASSITDRNNEQFFGPGTRLTVL.